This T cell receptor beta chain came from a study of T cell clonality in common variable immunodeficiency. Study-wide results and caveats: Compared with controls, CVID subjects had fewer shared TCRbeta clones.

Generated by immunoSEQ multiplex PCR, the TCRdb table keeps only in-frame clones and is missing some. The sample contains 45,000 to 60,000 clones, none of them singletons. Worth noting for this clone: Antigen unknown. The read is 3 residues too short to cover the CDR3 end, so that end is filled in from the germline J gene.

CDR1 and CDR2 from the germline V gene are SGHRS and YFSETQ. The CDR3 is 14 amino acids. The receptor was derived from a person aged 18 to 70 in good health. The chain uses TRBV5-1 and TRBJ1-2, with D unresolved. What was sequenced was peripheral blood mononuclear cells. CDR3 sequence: CASSAIAGTDTYTF. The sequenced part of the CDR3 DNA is TGCGCCAGCAGTGCAATAGCGGGCACAGATACC.